These T cell receptor beta chains were read from a single sample in a study of T-cell memory formation after mild COVID-19. MiXCR, run by TCRdb on the 5' RACE reads, gives a single entry per CDR3 protein. The table records about 320,000 distinct CDR3 sequences, approximately 14% of them present only once. Specimen: PBMCs or a T cell subset sorted from them (not recorded which). The receptors originated from a man aged 18 to 30 who had mild COVID-19 (a few samples of this study predate the infection). Cell type and time point are not known. Both conserved end residues are part of each CDR3. A D gene is named only where the DNA matches it firmly. A clone size is listed for some rows: how often the clone was seen (once, few, many), or a class if it is expanded.

>15|many|TRBV7-2|TRBJ1-6|NA
CASSRSGTDNSPLHF
TGTGCCAGCAGCCGATCTGGGACGGATAATTCACCCCTCCACTTT
>13|NA|TRBV27|TRBJ1-2|NA
CASSSTGTHGYTF
TGTGCCAGCAGTTCCACAGGGACCCATGGCTACACCTTC
>15|NA|TRBV4-3|TRBJ2-5|NA
CDSSRILGTGETQYF
TGCGACAGCAGCCGCATCCTTGGGACGGGGGAGACCCAGTACTTC
>15|few|TRBV24-1|TRBJ2-3|TRBD1
CATSDPRTGDYTQYF
TGTGCCACCAGTGACCCAAGGACAGGTGATTATACGCAGTATTTT
>15|many|TRBV10-3|TRBJ2-7|TRBD2
CAIGGLAGGLHEQYF
TGTGCCATCGGGGGACTGGCGGGGGGGCTCCACGAGCAGTACTTC
>12|few|TRBV7-9|TRBJ2-1|NA
CASSLARTEQFF
TGTGCCAGCAGCTTAGCTCGGACCGAGCAGTTCTTC
>14|NA|TRBV5-1|TRBJ1-1|TRBD1
CASSIRQGVPEAFF
TGCGCCAGCAGCATCCGACAGGGGGTCCCTGAAGCTTTCTTT
>15|few|TRBV12-3/TRBV12-4|TRBJ2-5|TRBD2
CASSLGLAGGKTQYF
TGTGCCAGCAGCCTGGGACTAGCGGGGGGGAAAACTCAGTACTTC
>16|few|TRBV18|TRBJ1-6|TRBD1
CASSPEAGTANSPLHF
TGTGCCAGCTCACCGGAGGCCGGGACAGCCAATTCACCCCTCCACTTT
>14|few|TRBV3-1|TRBJ2-1|NA
CASSQVPANNEQFF
TGTGCCAGCAGCCAAGTTCCGGCGAACAATGAGCAGTTCTTC
>17|few|TRBV20-1|TRBJ2-3|NA
CSARASGRVGGTDTQYF
TGCAGTGCTAGAGCATCAGGCAGGGTAGGGGGCACAGATACGCAGTATTTT
>14|NA|TRBV10-3|TRBJ2-5|NA
CAISRDIGTQTQYF
TGTGCCATCAGCAGAGATATAGGAACTCAGACCCAGTACTTC
>14|many|TRBV20-1|TRBJ1-3|NA
CSARSGTLRNTIYF
TGCAGTGCTAGGTCCGGGACCTTAAGAAACACCATATATTTT
>18|NA|TRBV9|TRBJ2-2|TRBD1
CASSAPMGGQGSSGELFF
TGTGCCAGCAGCGCTCCCATGGGGGGACAGGGGAGTTCCGGGGAGCTGTTTTTT
>13|few|TRBV5-1|TRBJ2-1|TRBD1
CASSVGQDFEQFF
TGCGCCAGCAGCGTGGGACAGGATTTCGAGCAGTTCTTC
>20|few|TRBV3-1|TRBJ2-6|TRBD1
CASSQGDRGPEFSGANVLTF
TGTGCCAGCAGCCAAGGTGACAGGGGCCCTGAATTCTCTGGGGCCAACGTCCTGACTTTC
>13|NA|TRBV7-6|TRBJ2-3|NA
CASSSAPTDTQYF
TGTGCCAGCAGCTCAGCCCCCACAGATACGCAGTATTTT
>16|NA|TRBV5-1|TRBJ1-2|NA
CASRTWVGSQNYGYTF
TGCGCCAGCAGGACATGGGTAGGAAGTCAAAACTATGGCTACACCTTC
>14|NA|TRBV19|TRBJ2-3|NA
CASSRELEADTQYF
TGTGCCAGTAGTCGGGAGCTGGAGGCAGATACGCAGTATTTT
>16|few|TRBV5-1|TRBJ2-3|NA
CASSPSAGALSDTQYF
TGCGCCAGCAGCCCTAGCGCGGGGGCGCTCTCGGATACGCAGTATTTT
>15|NA|TRBV18|TRBJ2-7|NA
CASSPLEGAAYEQYF
TGTGCCAGCTCACCCCTGGAGGGGGCGGCCTACGAGCAGTACTTC
>16|NA|TRBV7-6|TRBJ2-2|NA
CASSLVPRGVTGELFF
TGTGCCAGCAGCTTAGTCCCCAGGGGCGTAACCGGGGAGCTGTTTTTT
>11|NA|TRBV28|TRBJ2-1|NA
CASSFFDEQFF
TGTGCCAGCAGTTTTTTCGATGAGCAGTTCTTC
>13|many|TRBV6-1|TRBJ2-7|NA
CASSWDTSYEQYF
TGTGCCAGCAGTTGGGACACCTCCTACGAGCAGTACTTC
>17|NA|TRBV3-1|TRBJ1-3|NA
CASSQWIGRSSGNTIYF
TGTGCCAGCAGCCAATGGATCGGGAGATCCTCTGGAAACACCATATATTTT
>14|NA|TRBV7-2|TRBJ2-4|NA
CASSLRTLENIQYF
TGTGCCAGCAGCTTAAGAACCCTTGAAAACATTCAGTACTTC
>16|NA|TRBV10-3|TRBJ2-3|TRBD2
CATLYPGLASTDTQYF
TGTGCCACTTTGTATCCGGGACTAGCGAGCACAGATACGCAGTATTTT
>14|few|TRBV7-9|TRBJ2-7|NA
CASSAGGGIYEQYF
TGTGCCAGCAGCGCCGGAGGGGGCATCTACGAGCAGTACTTC
>14|NA|TRBV5-4|TRBJ2-5|NA
CASSSNSEGETQYF
TGTGCCAGCAGCTCTAACAGTGAGGGAGAGACCCAGTACTTC
>16|many|TRBV12-3/TRBV12-4|TRBJ1-1|NA
CASSLNTGPLGGEAFF
TGTGCCAGCAGTCTCAATACAGGGCCCCTAGGTGGTGAAGCTTTCTTT
>16|NA|TRBV6-2/TRBV6-3|TRBJ2-3|NA
CASSYSQGPSTDTQYF
TGTGCCAGCAGTTACTCGCAGGGACCAAGCACAGATACGCAGTATTTT
>15|NA|TRBV7-9|TRBJ2-2|TRBD1
CASSFVTGGPGELFF
TGTGCCAGCAGCTTTGTGACAGGGGGACCCGGGGAGCTATTTTTT
>15|NA|TRBV12-3/TRBV12-4|TRBJ2-3|TRBD2
CASTLVGASGAAQYF
TGTGCCAGCACCCTGGTCGGGGCTAGCGGGGCGGCGCAGTATTTT
>16|NA|TRBV12-3/TRBV12-4|TRBJ1-1|TRBD1
CDSSSVPGQGNTEAFF
TGTGACAGCAGTTCCGTACCGGGACAGGGAAACACTGAAGCTTTCTTT
>15|few|TRBV12-3/TRBV12-4|TRBJ2-1|NA
CASTRGQSSYNEQFF
TGTGCCAGCACTCGCGGACAGAGCTCCTACAATGAGCAGTTCTTC
>14|NA|TRBV4-3|TRBJ2-3|NA
CASSQEVRTDTQYF
TGCGCCAGCAGCCAGGAGGTACGCACAGATACGCAGTATTTT
>16|many|TRBV5-1|TRBJ1-6|TRBD1
CASRPRDSAYNSPLHF
TGCGCCAGCAGGCCGAGGGACAGCGCCTATAATTCACCCCTCCACTTT
>16|few|TRBV9|TRBJ2-6|NA
CASSVRGASGANVLTF
TGTGCCAGCAGCGTTCGGGGAGCCTCTGGGGCCAACGTCCTGACTTTC
>12|few|TRBV5-6|TRBJ1-2|TRBD1
CASSVGQGRYTF
TGTGCCAGCAGCGTTGGACAGGGGCGGTACACCTTC
>19|NA|TRBV28|TRBJ1-4|TRBD1
CASSFPTRGQGYWNEKLFF
TGTGCCAGCAGTTTCCCTACCAGGGGACAGGGGTATTGGAATGAAAAACTGTTTTTT
>14|NA|TRBV7-2|TRBJ2-7|TRBD1
CASSLPGQGGEQYF
TGTGCCAGCAGCCTACCCGGACAGGGGGGAGAGCAGTACTTC
>15|NA|TRBV2|TRBJ2-3|TRBD2
CASRALAGATDTQYF
TGTGCCAGCAGAGCACTAGCGGGGGCCACAGATACGCAGTATTTT
>14|few|TRBV11-2|TRBJ2-1|TRBD2
CASSLPSGLNEQFF
TGTGCCAGCAGCCTTCCTAGCGGGTTGAATGAGCAGTTCTTC